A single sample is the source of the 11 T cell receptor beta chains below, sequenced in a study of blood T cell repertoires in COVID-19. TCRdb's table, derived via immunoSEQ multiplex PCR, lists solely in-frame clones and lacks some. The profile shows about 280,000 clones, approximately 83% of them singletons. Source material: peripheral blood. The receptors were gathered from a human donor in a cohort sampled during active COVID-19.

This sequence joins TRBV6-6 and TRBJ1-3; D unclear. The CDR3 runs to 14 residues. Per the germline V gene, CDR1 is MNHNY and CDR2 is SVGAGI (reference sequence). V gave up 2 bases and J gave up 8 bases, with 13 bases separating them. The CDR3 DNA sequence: TGTGCCAGCAGTTACGAGGGTATAATGGACACCATATATTTT. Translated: CASSYEGIMDTIYF.

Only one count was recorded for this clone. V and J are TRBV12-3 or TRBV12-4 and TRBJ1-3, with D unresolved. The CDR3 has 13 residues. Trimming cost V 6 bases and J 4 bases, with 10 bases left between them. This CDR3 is CASSLSRGNTIYF. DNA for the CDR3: TGTGCCAGCAGCCTGAGTAGAGGAAACACCATATATTTT.

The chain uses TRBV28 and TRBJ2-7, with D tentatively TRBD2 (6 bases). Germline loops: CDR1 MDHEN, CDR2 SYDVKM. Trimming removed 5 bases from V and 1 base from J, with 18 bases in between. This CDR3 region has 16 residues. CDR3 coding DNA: TGTGCCAGCAGTACCCCGGGACTCGTAGTGTCCTACGAGCAGTACTTC. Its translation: CASSTPGLVVSYEQYF.

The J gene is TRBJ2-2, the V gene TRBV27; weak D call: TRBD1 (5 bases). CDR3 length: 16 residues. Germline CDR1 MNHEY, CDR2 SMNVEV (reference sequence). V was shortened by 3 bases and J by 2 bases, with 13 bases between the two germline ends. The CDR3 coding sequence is TGTGCCAGCAGTTTCCAGGGCAGGGTAAACACCGGGGAGCTGTTTTTT. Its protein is CASSFQGRVNTGELFF.

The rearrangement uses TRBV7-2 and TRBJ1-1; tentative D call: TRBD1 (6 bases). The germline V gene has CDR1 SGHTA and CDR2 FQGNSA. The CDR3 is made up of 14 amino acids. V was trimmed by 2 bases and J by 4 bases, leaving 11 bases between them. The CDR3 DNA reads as TGTGCCAGCAGCTTAAGACAGGCGGGCACTGAAGCTTTCTTT. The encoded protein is CASSLRQAGTEAFF.

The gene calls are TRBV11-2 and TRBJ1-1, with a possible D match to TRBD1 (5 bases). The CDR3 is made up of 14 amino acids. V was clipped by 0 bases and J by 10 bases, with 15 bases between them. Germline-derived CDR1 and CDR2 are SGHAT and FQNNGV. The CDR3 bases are TGTGCCAGCAGCTTAGATACGGCGGGGCGAGGAGCTTTCTTT. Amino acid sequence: CASSLDTAGRGAFF.

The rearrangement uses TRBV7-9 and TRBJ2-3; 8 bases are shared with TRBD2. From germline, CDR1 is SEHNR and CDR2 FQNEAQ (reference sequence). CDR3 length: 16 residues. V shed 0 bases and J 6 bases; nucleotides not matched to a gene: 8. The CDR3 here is CASSLAKRETSDTQYF. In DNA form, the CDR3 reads TGTGCCAGCAGCTTAGCCAAGCGGGAGACTTCGGATACGCAGTATTTT.

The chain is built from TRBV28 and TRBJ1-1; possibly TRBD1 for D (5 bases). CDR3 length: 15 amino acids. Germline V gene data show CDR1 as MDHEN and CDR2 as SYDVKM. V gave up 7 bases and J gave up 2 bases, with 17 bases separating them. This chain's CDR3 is CASINSAGSNTEAFF. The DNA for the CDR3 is TGTGCCAGCATTAATTCGGCAGGGTCTAACACTGAAGCTTTCTTT.

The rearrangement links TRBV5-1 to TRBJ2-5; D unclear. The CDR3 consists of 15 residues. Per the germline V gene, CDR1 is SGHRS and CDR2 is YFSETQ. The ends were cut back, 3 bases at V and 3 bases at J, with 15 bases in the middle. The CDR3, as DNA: TGCGCCAGCAGCTGGTACCCGGGTCGAGAAGAGACCCAGTACTTC. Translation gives CASSWYPGREETQYF.

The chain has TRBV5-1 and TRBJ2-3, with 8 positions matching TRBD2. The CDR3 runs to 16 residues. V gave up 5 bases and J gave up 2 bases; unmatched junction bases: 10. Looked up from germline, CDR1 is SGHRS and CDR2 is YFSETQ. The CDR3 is CASRAGSGSPTDTQYF. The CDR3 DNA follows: TGCGCCAGCAGGGCCGGGAGCGGGAGCCCCACAGATACGCAGTATTTT.

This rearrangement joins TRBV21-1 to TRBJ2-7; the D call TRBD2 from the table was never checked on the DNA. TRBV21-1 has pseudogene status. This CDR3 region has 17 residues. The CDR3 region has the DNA TGTGCCATCACTACTAGCGGGAGTACAATCCCAAACCCCGAGCAGTACTTC. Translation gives CAITTSGSTIPNPEQYF.